This TCR beta chain was sequenced for a study of immune evolution from preneoplasia to lung adenocarcinoma. Across the study: HLA loss of heterozygosity: under 7.5% AIS, 15% MIA, about 30% ADC, none AAH. Regarding the study as a whole: Clonality was highest in normal lung, lower in later-stage lesions apparently. From normal lung to invasive adenocarcinoma, top clone frequencies appeared to decrease.

The CDR3 sequence is 11 residues long. After pathologic assessment, macro-dissection selected premalignant or tumor cells for extraction. A note on this clone: Antigen specificity is unknown.

Assay used: immunoSEQ multiplex PCR; TCRdb lists only in-frame clones, some missing. The sample has 5,700 or so clones; 80% are singletons. The sequenced sample was FFPE minimally invasive lung adenocarcinoma tissue. The V and J genes are TRBV21-1 and TRBJ2-1. TRBV21-1 is described as a pseudogene. This sequence was found in a person aged 55-79 years with lung adenocarcinoma. The CDR3 sequence: CASSRGNEQFF. CDR3 sequence (DNA): TGTGCCAGCAGCAGGGGTAATGAGCAGTTCTTC.